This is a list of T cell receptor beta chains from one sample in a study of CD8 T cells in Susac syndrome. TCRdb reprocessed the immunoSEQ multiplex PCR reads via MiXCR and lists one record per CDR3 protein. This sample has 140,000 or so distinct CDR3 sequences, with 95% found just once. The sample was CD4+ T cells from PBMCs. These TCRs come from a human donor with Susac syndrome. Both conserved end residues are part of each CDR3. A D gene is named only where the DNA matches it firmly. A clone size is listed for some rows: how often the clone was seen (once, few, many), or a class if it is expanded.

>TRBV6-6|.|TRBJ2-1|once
TGTGCCAGCAGTTACCAGCAAGGGAATGAGCAGTTCTTC
CASSYQQGNEQFF
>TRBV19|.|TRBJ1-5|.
TGTGCCAGTAGTAGGGAGTTCCAGCCCCAGCATTTT
CASSREFQPQHF
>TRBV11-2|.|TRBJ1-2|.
TGTGCCGGGGGGGGAACGGGCTACACCTTC
CAGGGTGYTF
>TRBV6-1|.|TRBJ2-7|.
TGTGCCAGCAGTGAAAGTACCCTCTACTACTACGAGCAGTACTTC
CASSESTLYYYEQYF
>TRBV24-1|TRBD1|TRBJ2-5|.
TGTGCCACCAGTGATTCAGGGACAGAATTACAAGAGACCCAGTACTTC
CATSDSGTELQETQYF
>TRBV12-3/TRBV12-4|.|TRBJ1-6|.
TGTGCCAGCGGGGCTGGGAATTCACCCCTCCACTTT
CASGAGNSPLHF
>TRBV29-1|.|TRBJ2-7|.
TGCAGCGTTGGCCGACGTGGTATGCCCTACGAGCAGTACTTC
CSVGRRGMPYEQYF
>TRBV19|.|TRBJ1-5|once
TGTGCCAGTAAGGATCAGGGAATGAGCAATCAGCCCCAGCATTTT
CASKDQGMSNQPQHF
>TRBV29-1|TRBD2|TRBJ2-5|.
TGCAGCGTTGATAAAGACGGGGGGGGACTAGGGAGTTGGGAGACCCAGTACTTC
CSVDKDGGGLGSWETQYF
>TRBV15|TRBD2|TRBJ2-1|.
TGTGCCACACGGACTAGCGGGGCTAATGAGCAGTTCTTC
CATRTSGANEQFF
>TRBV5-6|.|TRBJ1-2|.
TGTGCCAGCAGCTTGCGGATGAAAGGCCATGAAGGCGGCTACACCTTC
CASSLRMKGHEGGYTF
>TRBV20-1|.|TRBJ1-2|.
TGCAGTGCTAGTCGGCAGCCCTATGGCTACACCTTC
CSASRQPYGYTF
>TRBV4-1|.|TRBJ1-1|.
TGCGCCAGCAGCCACACAGTTGTCACTGAAGCTTTCTTT
CASSHTVVTEAFF
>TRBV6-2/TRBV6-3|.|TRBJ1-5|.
TGTGCCAGCAGCGGCCGGGGGCAGCCCCAGCATTTT
CASSGRGQPQHF
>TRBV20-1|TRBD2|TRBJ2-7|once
TGCAGTGCTCCTGGACTAGCGGGCTCCTACGAGCAGTACTTC
CSAPGLAGSYEQYF
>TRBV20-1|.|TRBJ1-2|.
TGCAGTGCTAGAGACAGTTGGGATGGCTACACCTTC
CSARDSWDGYTF
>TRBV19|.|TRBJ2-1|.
TGTGCCAGTAGTATTACAGGATCGGTTAGTGAGCAGTTCTTC
CASSITGSVSEQFF
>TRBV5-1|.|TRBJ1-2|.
TGCGCCAGCAGCTTGAGTCTGGGGGGAACTCGAGGCTACACCTTC
CASSLSLGGTRGYTF
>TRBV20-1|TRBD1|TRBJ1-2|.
TGCAGTGCAGTACAGGGGGACTATGGCTACACCTTC
CSAVQGDYGYTF
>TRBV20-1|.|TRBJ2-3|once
TGCAGTCCCGCCCTCGATACAGATACGCAGTATTTT
CSPALDTDTQYF
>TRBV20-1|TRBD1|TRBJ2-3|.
TGCAGTGCAAAAAGGGGGCAGCCTGGGGATACGCAGTATTTT
CSAKRGQPGDTQYF
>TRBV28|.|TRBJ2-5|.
TGTGCCAGCAGGAGCACACGTGGGACCCAGTACTTC
CASRSTRGTQYF
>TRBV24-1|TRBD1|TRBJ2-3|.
TGTGCCACCAGTGATTCAGGGACAGGGAGGGATACGCAGTATTTT
CATSDSGTGRDTQYF
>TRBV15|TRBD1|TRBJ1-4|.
TGTGCCGCGAACAGGGGAAAAGATGAAAAACTGTTTTTT
CAANRGKDEKLFF
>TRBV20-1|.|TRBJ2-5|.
TGCAGAGACAGGTTGTACCAAGAGACCCAGTACTTC
CRDRLYQETQYF
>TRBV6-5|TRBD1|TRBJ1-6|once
TGTGCCAGCGCCTCAGGGACAGCCTATAATTCACCCCTCCACTTT
CASASGTAYNSPLHF
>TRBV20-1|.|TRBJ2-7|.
TGCAGTGCTAGAGTGGACCTCTACGAGCAGTACTTC
CSARVDLYEQYF
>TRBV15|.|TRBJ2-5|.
TGTGCCACCAGCAGGGGTCGACAGGACGTTGAGACCCAGTACTTC
CATSRGRQDVETQYF
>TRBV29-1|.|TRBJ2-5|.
TGCAGCGTTGATTGTCTAGCACAAGACCAAGAGACCCAGTACTTC
CSVDCLAQDQETQYF
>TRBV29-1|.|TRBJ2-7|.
TGCAGCGTTGGTTATCCTAAGTCCTCCTCCTACGAGCAGTACTTC
CSVGYPKSSSYEQYF
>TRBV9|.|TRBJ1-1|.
TGTGCCAGCAGCGTAGTCGGGGGGAACACTGAAGCTTTCTTT
CASSVVGGNTEAFF
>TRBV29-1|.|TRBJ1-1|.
TGCAGCGTACAGACAGGGAACACTGAAGCTTTCTTT
CSVQTGNTEAFF
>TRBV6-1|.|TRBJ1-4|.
TGTGCCAGCAGTCCTACCTTGGGGGCTGAAAAACTGTTTTTT
CASSPTLGAEKLFF
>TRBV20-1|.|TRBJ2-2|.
TGCAGTGCTATGTCCCAAGCGACCGGGGAGCTGTTTTTT
CSAMSQATGELFF
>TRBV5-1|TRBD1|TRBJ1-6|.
TGCGCCAGCAGCTCGAGGACAGGCGTAAATTCACCCCTCCACTTT
CASSSRTGVNSPLHF
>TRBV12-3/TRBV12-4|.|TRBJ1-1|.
TGTGCCAGCAGCCTAGTGGTACGGAACACTGAAGCTTTCTTT
CASSLVVRNTEAFF
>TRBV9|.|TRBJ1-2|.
TGTGCCAGCAGCGTAGCACAGGGTATGGATGGCTACACCTTC
CASSVAQGMDGYTF
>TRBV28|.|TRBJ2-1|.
TGTGCCAGCAGTCCTACGAGCTCCTACAATGAGCAGTTCTTC
CASSPTSSYNEQFF
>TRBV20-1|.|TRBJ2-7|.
TGCAGTGCAAAGAACCGGGACATCTCCTACGAGCAGTACTTC
CSAKNRDISYEQYF
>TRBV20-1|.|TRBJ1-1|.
TGCAGTGCTAGTAATCGGCGGGTTGAAGCTTTCTTT
CSASNRRVEAFF
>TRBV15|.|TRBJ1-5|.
TGTGCCACCAGCAGAGGGACCGGACAGCCCCAGCATTTT
CATSRGTGQPQHF
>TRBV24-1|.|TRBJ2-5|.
TGTGCCACCAGTGATTCCCCAGGGGACCAAGAGACCCAGTACTTC
CATSDSPGDQETQYF
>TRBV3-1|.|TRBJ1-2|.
TGTGCCAGCAGCCAAGGAACTGGGGTCGGCTACACCTTC
CASSQGTGVGYTF
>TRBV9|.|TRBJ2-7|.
TGTGCCAGCAGCGCATTCCCCGGGACCTCCTACGAGCAGTACTTC
CASSAFPGTSYEQYF
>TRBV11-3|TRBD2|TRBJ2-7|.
TGTGCCAGCAGCTTAGAACGAGGCGGGGGGACCTACGAGCAGTACTTC
CASSLERGGGTYEQYF
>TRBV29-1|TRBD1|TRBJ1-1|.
TGCAGCGTTAAACAGGGGGCGGGAGATGAAGCTTTCTTT
CSVKQGAGDEAFF
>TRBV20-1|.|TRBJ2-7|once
TGCAGTGCTAGACAGGGTAGAGAGCAGTACTTC
CSARQGREQYF
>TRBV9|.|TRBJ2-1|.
TGTGCCAGCAGCAGACGACTAGGGGGGGACAATGAGCAGTTCTTC
CASSRRLGGDNEQFF
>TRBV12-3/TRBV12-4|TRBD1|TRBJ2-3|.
TGTGCCAGCAGACCCCGGGACAGCATGGATACGCAGTATTTT
CASRPRDSMDTQYF
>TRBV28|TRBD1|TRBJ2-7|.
TGTGCCAGCAGTTTCGGCAGGGGGACCAAGGGCGAGCAGTACTTC
CASSFGRGTKGEQYF
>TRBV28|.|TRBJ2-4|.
TGTGCCAGCAGTTCTTCAGTTGACATTCAGTACTTC
CASSSSVDIQYF
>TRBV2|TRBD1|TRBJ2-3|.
TGTGCCAGCAGTGTCGACAGGGTTGGGGCAGATACGCAGTATTTT
CASSVDRVGADTQYF
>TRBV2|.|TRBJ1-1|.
TGTGCCAGCAGTCCCCGGACAAGGGCTTTCTTT
CASSPRTRAFF
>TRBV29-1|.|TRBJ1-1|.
TGCAGCGTTGAAGATCTAAAGGGTAGTGAAGCTTTCTTT
CSVEDLKGSEAFF
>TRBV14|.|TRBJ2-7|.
TGTGCCAGCAGCCCGGGAATCTACGAGCAGTACTTC
CASSPGIYEQYF
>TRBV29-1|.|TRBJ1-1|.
TGCAGCGTTGAAGAGGAGCTCCAAAACACTGAAGCTTTCTTT
CSVEEELQNTEAFF
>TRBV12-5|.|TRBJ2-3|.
TGTGCTAGTGGCCCCCCAGATACGCAGTATTTT
CASGPPDTQYF
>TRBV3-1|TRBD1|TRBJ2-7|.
TGTGCCAGCAGCCATACAGACAGGGCCCACTACGAGCAGTACTTC
CASSHTDRAHYEQYF
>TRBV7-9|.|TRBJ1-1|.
TGTGCCAGCAGCCTCATAACACCGAACACTGAAGCTTTCTTT
CASSLITPNTEAFF
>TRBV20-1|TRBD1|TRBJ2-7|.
TGCAGTGCCCAGACAGGGGTGCGGAGGGAGCAGTACTTC
CSAQTGVRREQYF